The T cell receptor beta chain under discussion was sequenced for a study of shared clonotypes between healthy human individuals. Study-level findings and limits: Sampling covered nothing but blood. Tissue TCR repertoires likely differ from those found in blood.

This CDR3 has 15 residues. Germline-derived CDR1 and CDR2 are MDHEN and SYDVKM. V gave up 6 bases and J gave up 5 bases; unmatched junction bases: 8. A note on this clone: Its antigen is unidentified.

Original processing methods: Owing to the provision of junction-only sequences devoid of quality scores by immunoSEQ, filtering differed. Assay used: immunoSEQ multiplex PCR; TCRdb lists only in-frame clones, some missing. V and J calls and clone size are given by that table; D and trimming were obtained from the DNA. The sample has hundreds of thousands of clones; 60% to 80% are singletons. Each donor was a Caucasian adult residing in Nashville, Tennessee. This chain links TRBV28 with TRBJ2-7; TRBD1 aligns across 12 bases. Material: PBMCs. This receptor was identified in a woman in her thirties or forties in good health. Some clones in this sample may be carry-over from other donors' samples. The DNA for the CDR3 is TGTGCCAGCAGAAACCCCGGGACAGGGGGCGACGAGCAGTACTTC. Its protein product is CASRNPGTGGDEQYF.